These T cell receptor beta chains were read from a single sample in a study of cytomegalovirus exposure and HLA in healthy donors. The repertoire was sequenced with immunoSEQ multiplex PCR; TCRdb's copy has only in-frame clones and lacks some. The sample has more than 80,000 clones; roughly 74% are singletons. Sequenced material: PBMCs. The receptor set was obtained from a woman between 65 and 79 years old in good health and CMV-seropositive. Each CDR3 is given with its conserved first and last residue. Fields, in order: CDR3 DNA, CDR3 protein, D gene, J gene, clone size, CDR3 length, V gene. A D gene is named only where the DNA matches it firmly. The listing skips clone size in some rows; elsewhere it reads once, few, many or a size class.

TGCGCCAGCAGCTTGGCCTCGACTGGGACTGTGGGGGGCTACACCTTC,CASSLASTGTVGGYTF,.,TRBJ1-2,.,16,TRBV5-1
TGTGCCATCGGGGCGGGGTTGGGGAATGAGCAGTTCTTC,CAIGAGLGNEQFF,.,TRBJ2-1,.,13,TRBV10-3
TGTGCCAGCAGCCAAGAAATGTCGAATGAGCAGTTCTTC,CASSQEMSNEQFF,.,TRBJ2-1,many,13,TRBV4-2
TGTGCCAGCAGTTCAGACGACAGGGAGGTTGGTGGCTACACCTTC,CASSSDDREVGGYTF,TRBD1,TRBJ1-2,.,15,TRBV28
TGTGCCAGCAGCTTAGGAAGTATACTTGTCCACAATGAGCAGTTCTTC,CASSLGSILVHNEQFF,.,TRBJ2-1,few,16,TRBV11-2
TGTGCCACCAGCCCACTTGATGGACAGAAGACGACTAACTATGGCTACACCTTC,CATSPLDGQKTTNYGYTF,.,TRBJ1-2,.,18,TRBV15
TGTGCCAGCGGCCCAACAGGGAAGGGGGCCAATTCACCCCTCCACTTT,CASGPTGKGANSPLHF,TRBD1,TRBJ1-6,.,16,TRBV6-6
TGTGCCAGCAGCTTAGAAGGGGGCAGGGGCAGTGATCATGAAAAACTGTTTTTT,CASSLEGGRGSDHEKLFF,TRBD1,TRBJ1-4,.,18,TRBV7-9
TGTGCCAGCAGCCAAGAAGGCCTAGCAGCTGATACGCAGTATTTT,CASSQEGLAADTQYF,.,TRBJ2-3,.,15,TRBV4-2
TGTGCCAGCTCACCACGGGCCGAGACGGTCCCCGGGGAGCTGTTTTTT,CASSPRAETVPGELFF,.,TRBJ2-2,.,16,TRBV18
TGTGCCAGCTCACCACGGGCAGGGTATGACGAAAAACTGTTTTTT,CASSPRAGYDEKLFF,.,TRBJ1-4,.,15,TRBV18
TGTGCCAGTAGAGAGGACAGGGGGCGGACTGAAGCTTTCTTT,CASREDRGRTEAFF,TRBD1,TRBJ1-1,.,14,TRBV19
TGTGCCAGCAGCTTAGCCCCGCGGAGCTCCGAGCAGTACTTC,CASSLAPRSSEQYF,.,TRBJ2-7,.,14,TRBV11-2
TGTGCCAGCAGCCCGGCGGGACAGGCCTTTGGCGAGCAGTACTTC,CASSPAGQAFGEQYF,TRBD1,TRBJ2-7,.,15,TRBV5-4
TGCGCCAGCAGCTTTACCGACAGGTCGGGTGGCTACACCTTC,CASSFTDRSGGYTF,.,TRBJ1-2,.,14,TRBV5-1
TGTGCCAGTAGCCCCGGGACCTACGAGCAGTACTTC,CASSPGTYEQYF,.,TRBJ2-7,medium-sized,12,TRBV19
TGCAGCGTACGTTTGAGACTGGATGAAAAACTGTTTTTT,CSVRLRLDEKLFF,.,TRBJ1-4,.,13,TRBV29-1